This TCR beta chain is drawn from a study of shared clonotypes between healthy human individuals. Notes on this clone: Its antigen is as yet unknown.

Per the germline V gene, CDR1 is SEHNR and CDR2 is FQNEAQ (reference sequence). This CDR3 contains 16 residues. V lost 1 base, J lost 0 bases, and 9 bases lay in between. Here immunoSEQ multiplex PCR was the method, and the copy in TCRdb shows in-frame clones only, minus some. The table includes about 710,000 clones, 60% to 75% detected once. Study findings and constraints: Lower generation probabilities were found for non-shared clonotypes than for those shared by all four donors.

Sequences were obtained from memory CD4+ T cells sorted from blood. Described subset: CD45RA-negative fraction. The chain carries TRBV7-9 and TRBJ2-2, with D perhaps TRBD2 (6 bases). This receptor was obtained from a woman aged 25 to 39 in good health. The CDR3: CASSLVGTANTGELFF. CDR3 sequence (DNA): TGTGCCAGCAGCTTAGTGGGGACTGCGAACACCGGGGAGCTGTTTTTT.